The rows below give T cell receptor beta chains drawn from one sample of a study of technical replicates of blood from a few donors. Profiling relied on immunoSEQ multiplex PCR, and the TCRdb table lists in-frame clones only, not all of them. The sample holds nearly 95,000 clones, roughly 95% seen once. What was sequenced was T cells isolated from PBMCs. These receptors all come from a human donor in good health. CDR3s include the opening cysteine and the closing phenylalanine or tryptophan. The order of the fields is D gene, J gene, V gene, clone size, CDR3 protein, CDR3 DNA. A D gene is named only where the DNA matches it firmly. The size entry is marked missing in some rows and otherwise reads once, few, many or a size class.

d_call: TRBD1; j_call: TRBJ2-1; v_call: TRBV4-1; clone_size: once; cdr3_aa: CASSQGQGVLEQFF; cdr3_nt: TGCGCCAGCAGCCAAGGGCAGGGGGTTTTGGAGCAGTTCTTC
d_call: .; j_call: TRBJ2-1; v_call: TRBV7-3; clone_size: .; cdr3_aa: CASSGGGTDYNEQFF; cdr3_nt: TGTGCCAGCAGCGGAGGCGGGACGGACTACAATGAGCAGTTCTTC
d_call: .; j_call: TRBJ2-7; v_call: TRBV9; clone_size: .; cdr3_aa: CASSVDGVEQYF; cdr3_nt: TGTGCCAGCAGCGTAGACGGGGTCGAGCAGTACTTC
d_call: .; j_call: TRBJ1-4; v_call: TRBV6-5; clone_size: .; cdr3_aa: CASSLQGSEKLFF; cdr3_nt: TGTGCCAGCAGTCTACAGGGAAGCGAAAAACTGTTTTTT
d_call: TRBD1; j_call: TRBJ1-1; v_call: TRBV29-1; clone_size: .; cdr3_aa: CSVLTGQGTEAFF; cdr3_nt: TGCAGCGTCCTGACAGGGCAGGGCACTGAAGCTTTCTTT
d_call: .; j_call: TRBJ2-7; v_call: TRBV27; clone_size: .; cdr3_aa: CASSLGRVFSYEQYF; cdr3_nt: TGTGCCAGCAGTTTGGGGCGAGTTTTCTCCTACGAGCAGTACTTC
d_call: TRBD1; j_call: TRBJ2-7; v_call: TRBV27; clone_size: .; cdr3_aa: CASTFWNNSRTGEQYF; cdr3_nt: TGTGCCAGCACATTTTGGAACAACTCGAGGACAGGGGAGCAGTACTTC
d_call: TRBD1; j_call: TRBJ1-1; v_call: TRBV19; clone_size: .; cdr3_aa: CASIDQGDGTEAFF; cdr3_nt: TGTGCCAGTATTGACCAGGGGGATGGCACTGAAGCTTTCTTT
d_call: .; j_call: TRBJ1-1; v_call: TRBV30; clone_size: few; cdr3_aa: CAWTVNTEAFF; cdr3_nt: TGTGCCTGGACAGTTAACACTGAAGCTTTCTTT
d_call: .; j_call: TRBJ1-5; v_call: TRBV30; clone_size: .; cdr3_aa: CAWSSDGNQPQHF; cdr3_nt: TGTGCCTGGAGTTCCGACGGGAATCAGCCCCAGCATTTT
d_call: .; j_call: TRBJ2-7; v_call: TRBV5-4; clone_size: .; cdr3_aa: CASSLDRSSSYEQYF; cdr3_nt: TGTGCCAGCAGCTTGGACAGGTCAAGCTCCTACGAGCAGTACTTC
d_call: .; j_call: TRBJ2-7; v_call: TRBV27; clone_size: .; cdr3_aa: CASSLSGPYSYEQYF; cdr3_nt: TGTGCCAGCAGTTTAAGCGGGCCCTACTCCTACGAGCAGTACTTC
d_call: .; j_call: TRBJ1-1; v_call: TRBV7-9; clone_size: .; cdr3_aa: CASSLGAGGGLPTEAFF; cdr3_nt: TGTGCCAGCAGCTTAGGAGCTGGGGGCGGTTTACCCACTGAAGCTTTCTTT
d_call: .; j_call: TRBJ2-3; v_call: TRBV28; clone_size: .; cdr3_aa: CASRARGAFADTQYF; cdr3_nt: TGTGCCAGCAGGGCACGGGGGGCCTTCGCAGATACGCAGTATTTT
d_call: .; j_call: TRBJ1-1; v_call: TRBV5-4; clone_size: .; cdr3_aa: CAILTANTEAFF; cdr3_nt: TGTGCCATCCTGACAGCGAACACTGAAGCTTTCTTT
d_call: TRBD2; j_call: TRBJ2-7; v_call: TRBV2; clone_size: .; cdr3_aa: CASVYWTSSEQYF; cdr3_nt: TGTGCCAGCGTATATTGGACTAGCAGCGAGCAGTACTTC
d_call: .; j_call: TRBJ2-1; v_call: TRBV29-1; clone_size: .; cdr3_aa: CSVRLYEQFF; cdr3_nt: TGCAGCGTGCGACTGTATGAGCAGTTCTTC
d_call: .; j_call: TRBJ2-1; v_call: TRBV18; clone_size: .; cdr3_aa: CASSREQNNEQFF; cdr3_nt: TGTGCCAGCTCCCGTGAACAGAACAATGAGCAGTTCTTC
d_call: TRBD2; j_call: TRBJ2-3; v_call: TRBV12-5; clone_size: .; cdr3_aa: CASGLVPKWAGGTDTQYF; cdr3_nt: TGTGCTAGTGGTTTGGTACCGAAGTGGGCGGGAGGAACAGATACGCAGTATTTT
d_call: TRBD1; j_call: TRBJ1-4; v_call: TRBV6-5; clone_size: .; cdr3_aa: CASSAGTGYEKLFF; cdr3_nt: TGTGCCAGCAGTGCCGGGACAGGCTATGAAAAACTGTTTTTT
d_call: .; j_call: TRBJ1-1; v_call: TRBV7-3; clone_size: .; cdr3_aa: CASSFLTNTEAFF; cdr3_nt: TGTGCCAGCAGCTTTTTAACAAACACTGAAGCTTTCTTT
d_call: TRBD1; j_call: TRBJ1-1; v_call: TRBV6-1; clone_size: .; cdr3_aa: CASSEKATGGTEAFF; cdr3_nt: TGTGCCAGCAGTGAAAAAGCGACAGGGGGCACTGAAGCTTTCTTT
d_call: .; j_call: TRBJ2-7; v_call: TRBV13; clone_size: .; cdr3_aa: CASSQAPSDPYEQYF; cdr3_nt: TGTGCCAGCAGCCAAGCTCCTAGCGACCCCTACGAGCAGTACTTC
d_call: TRBD1; j_call: TRBJ2-5; v_call: TRBV28; clone_size: .; cdr3_aa: CASSLGKTGQGTQYF; cdr3_nt: TGTGCCAGCAGTTTGGGAAAGACAGGGCAGGGGACCCAGTACTTC
d_call: TRBD2; j_call: TRBJ2-5; v_call: TRBV6-5; clone_size: .; cdr3_aa: CASSKGLGGQETQYF; cdr3_nt: TGTGCCAGCAGCAAGGGACTAGGAGGACAAGAGACCCAGTACTTC
d_call: .; j_call: TRBJ2-1; v_call: TRBV9; clone_size: .; cdr3_aa: CASSQGHPLTYNEQFF; cdr3_nt: TGTGCCAGCAGTCAAGGACATCCGCTCACCTACAATGAGCAGTTCTTC
d_call: .; j_call: TRBJ1-1; v_call: TRBV20-1; clone_size: .; cdr3_aa: CSARGPGIAFF; cdr3_nt: TGCAGTGCTAGAGGGCCGGGAATAGCTTTCTTT
d_call: .; j_call: TRBJ2-7; v_call: TRBV28; clone_size: .; cdr3_aa: CASSSYREGYHEQYF; cdr3_nt: TGTGCCAGCAGTTCTTACAGGGAAGGGTACCACGAGCAGTACTTC
d_call: TRBD2; j_call: TRBJ2-1; v_call: TRBV11-2; clone_size: .; cdr3_aa: CASSLGLAGEGDEQFF; cdr3_nt: TGTGCCAGCAGCTTAGGACTAGCGGGAGAAGGTGATGAGCAGTTCTTC
d_call: TRBD1; j_call: TRBJ1-1; v_call: TRBV5-1; clone_size: .; cdr3_aa: CASSERRDRYMNTEAFF; cdr3_nt: TGCGCCAGCAGCGAAAGAAGGGACAGATATATGAACACTGAAGCTTTCTTT
d_call: TRBD2; j_call: TRBJ2-2; v_call: TRBV4-3; clone_size: .; cdr3_aa: CASSQGLAFVGELFF; cdr3_nt: TGCGCCAGCAGCCAGGGACTAGCGTTTGTCGGGGAGCTGTTTTTT
d_call: .; j_call: TRBJ2-3; v_call: TRBV12-5; clone_size: .; cdr3_aa: CASGLPENTDTQYF; cdr3_nt: TGTGCTAGTGGTTTGCCGGAGAACACAGATACGCAGTATTTT
d_call: .; j_call: TRBJ1-2; v_call: TRBV6-5; clone_size: .; cdr3_aa: CASSFLGAGGGYTF; cdr3_nt: TGTGCCAGCAGTTTCCTTGGGGCAGGCGGAGGCTACACCTTC